What follows is one TCR beta chain and its context. The V gene's germline CDR1 is SGHDN and CDR2 FVKESK. With 5 bases removed from V and 2 bases from J, the gap between germline ends came to 10 bases. The CDR3 has 13 amino acids. The data are from a study of blood T cell repertoires in COVID-19. The repertoire was sequenced with immunoSEQ multiplex PCR; TCRdb's copy has only in-frame clones and lacks some. The sample contains 200,000 to 300,000 clones, approximately 86% of which appear only once. This rearrangement joins TRBV14 to TRBJ2-7, with D possibly matching TRBD1 (5 bases). Sequencing was done on a sample of peripheral blood. This sequence was found in a man aged 30 to 45 with active or convalescent COVID-19. The CDR3 spells CASSATVTYEQYF. The CDR3 DNA sequence: TGTGCCAGCAGCGCGACAGTTACCTACGAGCAGTACTTC.